The T cell receptor beta chain under discussion was sequenced for a study of regulatory T cells in long-lasting Graves disease. Findings and limits, study-wide: Accuracy may have suffered from the small sample size.

Time point given: persistent/refractory GD, antithyroid drugs over 5 years with positive TRAb. PBMCs were the source of the RNA used for TCR sequencing. Diagnosis followed American Thyroid Association guidelines for Graves' disease. The EDTA tubes were filled with about 10 milliliters of drawn peripheral blood. Construction of TCR beta libraries relied on iRepertoire HTBI primers and on Arm-PCR targeting CDR3 regions. TCRdb re-analysed the multiplex PCR reads in MiXCR, keeping a single row per CDR3 protein. The table has fewer than 450,000 distinct CDR3 sequences, around 20% seen once; the top ten hold around 21%. Notes on this clonotype: Its antigen is not known. This may arise from a read error, as a much more abundant clone is one base away.

This TCR was recovered from a female donor with Graves disease. This material consisted of peripheral blood mononuclear cells (PBMCs), taken when the disease was refractory, from a patient treated with antithyroid drugs.

DNA for the CDR3: TGTGCCCGGAGTGGGGAGACAATAATGACCGGGGAGCTGTTTTTT. This sequence encodes CARSGETIMTGELFF. The V gene is TRBV30, the J gene TRBJ2-2, with a possible D match to TRBD2 (5 bases). The CDR3 is 15 amino acids. Germline CDR1 GTSNPN, CDR2 SVGIG (reference sequence). The full variable domain, its missing parts supplied by reference TRBV30 and TRBJ2-2, is SQTIHQWPATLVQPVGSPLSLECTVEGTSNPNLYWYRQAAGRGLQLLFYSVGIGQISSEVPQNLSASRPQDRQFILSSKKLLLSDSGFYLCARSGETIMTGELFFGEGSRLTVL.